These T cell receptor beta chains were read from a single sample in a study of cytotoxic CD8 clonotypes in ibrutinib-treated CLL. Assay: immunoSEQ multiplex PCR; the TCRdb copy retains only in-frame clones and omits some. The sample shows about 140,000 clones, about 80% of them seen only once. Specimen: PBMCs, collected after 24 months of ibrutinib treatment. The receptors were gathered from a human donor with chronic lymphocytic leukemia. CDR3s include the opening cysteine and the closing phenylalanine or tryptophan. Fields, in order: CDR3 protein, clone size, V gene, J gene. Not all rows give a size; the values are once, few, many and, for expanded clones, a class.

cdr3_aa: CATHLGSRRDEQYF; clone_size: few; v_call: TRBV5-4; j_call: TRBJ2-7
cdr3_aa: CASSNDRAYYGYTF; clone_size: NA; v_call: TRBV28; j_call: TRBJ1-2
cdr3_aa: CASSTSRDFGEQYF; clone_size: few; v_call: TRBV6-5; j_call: TRBJ2-7
cdr3_aa: CASRPGGSRNEQFF; clone_size: NA; v_call: TRBV28; j_call: TRBJ2-1
cdr3_aa: CASSLDQGADEKLFF; clone_size: few; v_call: TRBV5-4; j_call: TRBJ1-4
cdr3_aa: CASGTPYEAFF; clone_size: NA; v_call: TRBV28; j_call: TRBJ1-1
cdr3_aa: CASSSQGLGNTGELFF; clone_size: few; v_call: TRBV7-2; j_call: TRBJ2-2
cdr3_aa: CASSWADLNTEAFF; clone_size: NA; v_call: TRBV5-1; j_call: TRBJ1-1
cdr3_aa: CASMGLAPTDTQYF; clone_size: NA; v_call: TRBV6-1; j_call: TRBJ2-3
cdr3_aa: CATGTGATDTQYF; clone_size: NA; v_call: TRBV15; j_call: TRBJ2-3
cdr3_aa: CASSPTPGLAGGSYNEQFF; clone_size: once; v_call: TRBV28; j_call: TRBJ2-1
cdr3_aa: CASSLVRGSSSEQYF; clone_size: NA; v_call: TRBV5-1; j_call: TRBJ2-7
cdr3_aa: CASSLSGTGGSRQYF; clone_size: NA; v_call: TRBV7-3; j_call: TRBJ2-7
cdr3_aa: CASSAPGGLGYEQYF; clone_size: NA; v_call: TRBV9; j_call: TRBJ2-7
cdr3_aa: CASGSHGGPHNQPQHF; clone_size: NA; v_call: TRBV28; j_call: TRBJ1-5
cdr3_aa: CASNPTGGAPGQPQHF; clone_size: NA; v_call: TRBV6-6; j_call: TRBJ1-5